The 10 T cell receptor beta chains below were found in one sample sequenced in a study of OX40 agonist ivuxolimab in advanced cancers. Here immunoSEQ multiplex PCR was the method, and the copy in TCRdb shows in-frame clones only, minus some. The top ten hold 1.5% to 2% of the sample, which has approximately 70,000 clones, roughly four fifths seen once. The starting material was CD4+ or CD8+ T cells sorted from blood, obtained in a trial of the OX40 agonist ivuxolimab. The receptors were sampled from an adult with an advanced solid tumor such as melanoma, head and neck, liver or kidney cancer.

This clone was counted once. V and J are TRBV2 and TRBJ2-7, with 7 bases identical to TRBD2. With V trimmed by 1 base and J by 7 bases, 10 bases remained unmatched. Germline V CDR1 and CDR2: SNHLY, FYNNEI. This CDR3 spans 15 amino acids. The CDR3 DNA reads as TGTGCCAGCAGTGAAGTGGGAGGGTCTGGAGGAGAGCAGTACTTC. Amino acid sequence: CASSEVGGSGGEQYF.

CDR3 bases: TGTGCCAGCACCGAGGGCGGGAGGACCCAAGAGACCCAGTACTTC. Translating it yields CASTEGGRTQETQYF. V and J are TRBV11-2 and TRBJ2-5; TRBD2 aligns across 8 bases. V shed 7 bases and J 1 base; nucleotides not matched to a gene: 8. Germline lookup yields CDR1 SGHAT and CDR2 FQNNGV. The CDR3 length is 15 residues.

The V and J genes are TRBV12-5 and TRBJ2-3; D uncertain. The V end lost 5 bases, the J end lost 8 bases, and 8 bases lay between the germline ends. The CDR3 spans 11 residues. The germline V gene encodes CDR1 LGHNT and CDR2 FRNRAP. The CDR3 protein is CASGSEVTQYF. Written as DNA, the CDR3 is TGTGCTAGTGGTAGCGAGGTTACGCAGTATTTT.

This clone appeared a single time. The chain couples TRBV18 to TRBJ1-3; D perhaps matches TRBD1 (5 bases). V dropped 5 bases and J dropped 2 bases, with 10 bases sitting between them. The CDR3 is 14 amino acids. Germline assignment: CDR1 KGHSH and CDR2 LQKENI. The CDR3 region is CASSSGTTGNTIYF. The CDR3 nucleotides are TGTGCCAGCTCATCCGGGACGACTGGAAACACCATATATTTT.

The V and J genes are TRBV25-1 and TRBJ2-1; 9 bases are shared with TRBD2. J gave up 11 bases and V 3 bases, and 8 bases lay outside the gene matches. The CDR3 loop spans 14 amino acids. Germline CDR1 reads MGHDK; CDR2 reads SYGVNS. The CDR3 coding sequence is TGTGCCAGCAGTGAGCCTAGCGGGATCTCCCAGCAGTTCTTC. This translates into CASSEPSGISQQFF.

This clone was counted a few times. The chain links TRBV5-4 to TRBJ2-2, with 14 bases fitting TRBD2. V shed 3 bases and J 0 bases; nucleotides not matched to a gene: 1. The CDR3 consists of 17 residues. Per the germline V gene, CDR1 is SGHNT and CDR2 is YYREEE (reference sequence). The CDR3 region has the DNA TGTGCCAGCAGCTCGACTAGCGGGAGGGCGAACACCGGGGAGCTGTTTTTT. Amino acid sequence: CASSSTSGRANTGELFF.

V is TRBV28 and J is TRBJ1-1, with D possibly TRBD1 on 6 matching bases. Trimming pared 1 base from V and 1 base from J, leaving 7 bases between. In germline, CDR1 is MDHEN, CDR2 SYDVKM. The CDR3 totals 14 residues. The CDR3 loop reads CASSLYRANTEAFF. As DNA, the CDR3 is TGTGCCAGCAGTTTATACAGGGCGAACACTGAAGCTTTCTTT.

The rearrangement joins TRBV6-1 to TRBJ2-1; weak D call: TRBD1 (5 bases). This CDR3 is built from 16 residues. Trimming cost V 5 bases and J 4 bases, with 18 bases left between them. Germline CDR1 reads MNHNS; CDR2 reads SASEGT. The CDR3 nucleotides read TGTGCCAGCAGTAAAGACAGCTTTACATCTTACAATGAGCAGTTCTTC. It specifies CASSKDSFTSYNEQFF.

The sample holds a few counts of this clone. The chain uses TRBV6-5 and TRBJ1-3, with 7 bases that match TRBD1. V dropped 2 bases and J dropped 3; count of bases not matched to a gene: 4. This CDR3 spans 15 amino acids. The germline V gene has CDR1 MNHEY and CDR2 SVGAGI. As DNA, the CDR3 is TGTGCCAGCAGTTACGACAGGGCCGTTGGAAACACCATATATTTT. Amino acid sequence: CASSYDRAVGNTIYF.

The chain is built from TRBV29-1 and TRBJ1-1; D is unresolved. Per germline, CDR1 SQVTM and CDR2 ANQGSEA. This CDR3 spans 12 amino acids. The germline V and J ends were trimmed by 4 bases and 2 bases, with 8 bases remaining between them. The DNA of the CDR3 is TGCAGCGTTGTTTGGGAAAACACTGAAGCTTTCTTT. Translation gives CSVVWENTEAFF.